This T cell receptor beta chain was captured by sequencing in a study of early stage breast cancer tumors. This clone came up once. No antigen is known for it. Only in-frame clones appear in the TCRdb table, and some are missing; sequencing was by immunoSEQ multiplex PCR. The table lists about 50,000 clones, roughly 84% of them singletons. Overall study findings and caveats: Enriched TCRB sequences shared across patients were mostly commonly generated sequences. Compared with adjacent normal breast tissue, tumors showed around 2.5-fold greater T cell density and higher clonality.

Germline lookup yields CDR1 KGHSH and CDR2 LQKENI. V lost 0 bases, J lost 2 bases, and 8 bases lay in between. The CDR3 runs to 15 residues. The chain recombines TRBV18 with TRBJ1-5; D gene ambiguous. The receptor comes from a person between 50 and 60 years old with breast cancer. Source material: blood. The DNA of the CDR3 is TGTGCCAGCTCACCACCGGGCGGGGGCAATCAGCCCCAGCATTTT. Amino acids: CASSPPGGGNQPQHF.